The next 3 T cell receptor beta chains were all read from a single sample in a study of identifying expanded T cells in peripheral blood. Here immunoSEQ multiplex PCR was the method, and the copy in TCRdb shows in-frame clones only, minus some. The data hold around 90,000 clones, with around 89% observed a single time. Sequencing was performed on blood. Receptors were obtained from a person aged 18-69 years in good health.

The CDR3, as DNA: TGTGCCATCAGCGCGACAGGGGATTCTTCACCCCTCCACTTT. As protein: CAISATGDSSPLHF. V usage is TRBV10-3 and J usage is TRBJ1-6; 8 bases fit TRBD1. The germline CDR1 and CDR2 sequences are ENHRY and SYGVKD. CDR3 length: 14 amino acids. The junction had 7 bases not matched to a gene; V was cut back by 6 bases and J by 9 bases.

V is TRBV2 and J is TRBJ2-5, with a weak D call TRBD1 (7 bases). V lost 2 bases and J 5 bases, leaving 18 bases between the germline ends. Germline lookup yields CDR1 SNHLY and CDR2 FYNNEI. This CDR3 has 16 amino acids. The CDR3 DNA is TGTGCCAGCAGTGAAATCGGAGGGGGCAGTCAGGAGACCCAGTACTTC. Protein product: CASSEIGGGSQETQYF.

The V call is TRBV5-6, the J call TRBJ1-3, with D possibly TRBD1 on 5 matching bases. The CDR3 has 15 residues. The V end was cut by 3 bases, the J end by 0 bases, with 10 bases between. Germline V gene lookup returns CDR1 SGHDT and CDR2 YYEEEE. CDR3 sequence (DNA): TGTGCCAGCAGCTACCCGACAGACTCTGGAAACACCATATATTTT. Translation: CASSYPTDSGNTIYF.